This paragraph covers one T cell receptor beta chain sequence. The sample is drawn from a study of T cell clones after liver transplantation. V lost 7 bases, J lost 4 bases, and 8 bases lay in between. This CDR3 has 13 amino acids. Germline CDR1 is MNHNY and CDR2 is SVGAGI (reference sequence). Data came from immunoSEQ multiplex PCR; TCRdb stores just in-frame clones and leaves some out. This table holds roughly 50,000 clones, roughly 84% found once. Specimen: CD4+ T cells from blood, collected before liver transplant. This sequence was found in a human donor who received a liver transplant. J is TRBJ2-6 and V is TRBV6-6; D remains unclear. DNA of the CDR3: TGTGCCAGCACCCCGCCGGGGGCCAACGTCCTGACTTTC. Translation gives CASTPPGANVLTF.